The TCR beta chain described here comes from a study of STAT5B mutations in CD4+ large granular lymphocyte leukemia. The repertoire was sequenced with immunoSEQ multiplex PCR; TCRdb's copy has only in-frame clones and lacks some. The sample yields 30,000 to 40,000 clones, around three quarters seen once. Study results and limitations: TRBV06-family usage was enriched in top patient clones (8/27) versus controls (2/35). 25% of private leukemic clonotypes occurred rarely in other patients' non-leukemic repertoires.

Germline CDR1 SGHAT, CDR2 FQNNGV. The V and J ends lost 1 base and 1 base respectively, with 11 bases between them. The CDR3 has 15 amino acids. Remarks on this clone: Its antigen remains unidentified.

J is TRBJ2-7 and V is TRBV11-2; possibly TRBD2 for D (6 bases). The receptor was isolated from a human donor in good health. Sequencing was performed on CD4+ T cells from blood buffy coats. CDR3 protein: CASSLASATSYEQYF. CDR3 nucleotides: TGTGCCAGCAGCTTAGCTAGCGCGACTTCCTACGAGCAGTACTTC. The full variable domain, with the rest looked up from reference TRBV11-2 and TRBJ2-7, is EAGVAQSPRYKIIEKRQSVAFWCNPISGHATLYWYQQILGQGPKLLIQFQNNGVVDDSQLPKDRFSAERLKGVDSTLKIQPAKLEDSAVYLCASSLASATSYEQYFGPGTRLTVT.